Included here is one T cell receptor beta chain sequence, with context. Its matching antigen is unknown. The donors gave bone marrow, and they were healthy. This record comes from a study of cytomegalovirus exposure and HLA in healthy donors. Regarding the study as a whole: TCR beta sequences reportedly predicted the HLA-A and HLA-B alleles of most subjects accurately. A later analysis showed HLA-associated TCR beta chains outstripping equally common others in clonal expansion.

CDR3 length equals 15 residues. V lost 1 base, J lost 3 bases, and 4 bases stayed unmatched. Use of 60 Vbeta and 13 Jbeta primers characterized the PCR. Here immunoSEQ multiplex PCR was the method, and the copy in TCRdb shows in-frame clones only, minus some. The sample lists roughly 130,000 clones, around 74% occurring once. This TCR was recovered from a man in his forties in good health and CMV-seropositive. Sequences were obtained from PBMCs. The V and J genes are TRBV5-3 and TRBJ1-2; 9 nucleotides align to TRBD1. TRBV5-3 is recorded as an ORF, its role being uncertain. The CDR3 here is CARSLSRTGDYGYTF. CDR3 coding DNA: TGTGCCAGAAGCTTGTCCAGGACAGGGGACTATGGCTACACCTTC.